The T cell receptor beta chain under discussion was sequenced for a study of preoperative IRX-2 immunotherapy in early breast cancer. Assay used: immunoSEQ multiplex PCR; TCRdb lists only in-frame clones, some missing. The repertoire includes roughly 45,000 clones, just under 95% of them detected once, and about 1.6% sits in the top ten. Treatment here: preoperative locoregional IRX-2 cytokine immunotherapy. This phase Ib study tested locoregional IRX-2 cytokine immunotherapy given before surgery. Per the germline V gene, CDR1 is PRHDT and CDR2 is FYEKMQ (reference sequence). The CDR3 has 12 residues. The V gene lost 5 bases and the J gene lost 9 bases, with 10 bases spanning the gap.

The chain recombines TRBV13 with TRBJ2-2; no clear D. This TCR came from a human donor with breast cancer. Sequencing used tumor tissue, obtained after IRX-2 immunotherapy. The CDR3 here is CASSPPDRELFF. The CDR3 DNA reads TGTGCCAGCAGCCCCCCGGACCGGGAGCTGTTTTTT.